This T cell receptor (beta chain) was identified in a study of CD8 T cells in Susac syndrome. RNA totalling roughly 0.45 to 1 ug underwent reverse transcription with random hexamers. An immunoSEQ multiplex PCR amplified TCR beta CDR3 over 54 Vbeta and 13 Jbeta. MiXCR, applied by TCRdb to the immunoSEQ multiplex PCR reads, yields one record per CDR3 protein. The table records about 80,000 distinct CDR3 sequences, approximately 94% of them present only once. Blood CD8+ and CD4+ T cells underwent high-throughput TCR beta sequencing. Age- and sex-matched healthy donors served as the control group. Germline V gene lookup returns CDR1 LGHNT and CDR2 FRNRAP. This CDR3 is built from 14 residues. Trimming removed 8 bases from V and 7 bases from J; junction bases left unmatched: 10.

This chain joins TRBV12-5 and TRBJ1-3; TRBD1 matches 8 bases. Sequenced input: CD8+ T cells from PBMCs. This TCR was sampled from a human donor in good health. CDR3 loop: CASSVQGAFNTIYF. CDR3 nucleotide sequence: TGTGCTAGTTCCGTTCAGGGGGCTTTTAACACCATATATTTT.